A single sample is the source of the 3 T cell receptor beta chains below, sequenced in a study of blood T cell repertoires in COVID-19. The method was immunoSEQ multiplex PCR; TCRdb's version includes in-frame clones alone and lacks a portion of them. The data hold tens of thousands of clones, with about 84% observed a single time. The sample consisted of peripheral blood. Receptor source: a man aged 45-65 years with active or convalescent COVID-19.

The chain uses TRBV4-1 and TRBJ1-6; TRBD1 matches at 9 bases. The CDR3 is made up of 18 amino acids. Per the germline V gene, CDR1 is MGHRA and CDR2 is YSYEKL. The V and J ends lost 0 bases and 9 bases, in that order; junction bases with no gene match: 12. In nucleotides, the CDR3 is TGCGCCAGCAGCCAAGACGGATCACAGGGGGCAAGAGGTTCACCCCTCCACTTT. Encoded protein: CASSQDGSQGARGSPLHF.

The chain employs TRBV9 and TRBJ2-1; D possibly corresponds to TRBD2 (7 bases). In germline, CDR1 is SGDLS, CDR2 YYNGEE. Deletions cut 1 base from V and 10 bases from J, with 21 bases between. There are 16 residues in the CDR3. The CDR3 nucleotides are TGTGCCAGCAGCGTAAGCAGGTGGGGGGGCGGTGGAGAGCAGTTCTTC. It is translated as CASSVSRWGGGGEQFF.

The V call is TRBV2, the J call TRBJ1-3; 8 positions agree with TRBD1. The CDR3 runs 15 residues. V lost 3 bases and J lost 4; bases outside the gene matches: 5. Germline lookup yields CDR1 SNHLY and CDR2 FYNNEI. CDR3 bases: TGTGCCAGCAGTGACGACAGGGGTAAAGGAAACACCATATATTTT. Amino acids: CASSDDRGKGNTIYF.